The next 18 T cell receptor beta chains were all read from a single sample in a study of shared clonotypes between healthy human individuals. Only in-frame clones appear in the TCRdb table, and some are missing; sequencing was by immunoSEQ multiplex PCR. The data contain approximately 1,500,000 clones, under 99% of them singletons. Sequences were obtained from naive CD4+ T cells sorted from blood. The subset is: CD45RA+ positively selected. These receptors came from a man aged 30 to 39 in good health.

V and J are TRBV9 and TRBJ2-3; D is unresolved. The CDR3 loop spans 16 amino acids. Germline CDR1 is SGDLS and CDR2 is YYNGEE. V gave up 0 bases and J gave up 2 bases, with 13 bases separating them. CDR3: CASSVVGLTSTDTQYF. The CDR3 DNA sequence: TGTGCCAGCAGCGTAGTCGGGCTTACCTCCACAGATACGCAGTATTTT.

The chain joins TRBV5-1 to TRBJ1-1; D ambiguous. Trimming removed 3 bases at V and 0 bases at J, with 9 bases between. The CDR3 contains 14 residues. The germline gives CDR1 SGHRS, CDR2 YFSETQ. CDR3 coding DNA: TGCGCCAGCAGCTGGACTCAGATGAACACTGAAGCTTTCTTT. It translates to CASSWTQMNTEAFF.

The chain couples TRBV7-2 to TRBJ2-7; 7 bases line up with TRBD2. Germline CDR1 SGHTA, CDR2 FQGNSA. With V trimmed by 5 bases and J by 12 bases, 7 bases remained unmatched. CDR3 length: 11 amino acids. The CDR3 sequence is CASSGREVGYF. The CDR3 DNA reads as TGTGCCAGCAGCGGGAGGGAGGTGGGGTACTTC.

CDR3 sequence reads: CASSMEDTQYF. The CDR3 DNA sequence: TGTGCCAGTAGTATGGAGGATACGCAGTATTTT. The V call is TRBV19, the J call TRBJ2-3; D ambiguous. Germline values: CDR1 LNHDA, CDR2 SQIVND (reference sequence). The V and J ends lost 3 bases and 6 bases respectively, with 4 bases between them. There are 11 residues in the CDR3. Drawing the rest from reference TRBV19 and TRBJ2-3, the complete variable domain is DGGITQSPKYLFRKEGQNVTLSCEQNLNHDAMYWYRQDPGQGLRLIYYSQIVNDFQKGDIAEGYSVSREKKESFPLTVTSAQKNPTAFYLCASSMEDTQYFGPGTRLTVL.

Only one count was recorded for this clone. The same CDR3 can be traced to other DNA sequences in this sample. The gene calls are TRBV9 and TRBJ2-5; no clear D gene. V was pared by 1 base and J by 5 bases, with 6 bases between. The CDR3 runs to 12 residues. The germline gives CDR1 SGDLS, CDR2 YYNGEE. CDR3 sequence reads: CASSVTGETQYF. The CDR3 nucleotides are TGTGCCAGCAGCGTAACTGGGGAGACCCAGTACTTC.

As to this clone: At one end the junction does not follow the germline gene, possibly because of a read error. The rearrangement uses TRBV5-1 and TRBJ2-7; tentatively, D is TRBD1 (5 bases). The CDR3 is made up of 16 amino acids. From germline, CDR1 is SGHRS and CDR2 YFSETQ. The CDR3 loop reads CASSLKEAAGSSEQYF. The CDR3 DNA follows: TGCGCCAGCAGCTTAAAAGAGGCGGCAGGGTCCTCCGAGCAGTACTTC. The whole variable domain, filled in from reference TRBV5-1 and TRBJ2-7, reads KAGVTQTPRYLIKTRGQQVTLSCSPISGHRSVSWYQQTPGQGLQFLFEYFSETQRNKGNFPGRFSGRQFSNSRSEMNVSTLELGDSALYLCASSLKEAAGSSEQYFGPGTRLTVT.

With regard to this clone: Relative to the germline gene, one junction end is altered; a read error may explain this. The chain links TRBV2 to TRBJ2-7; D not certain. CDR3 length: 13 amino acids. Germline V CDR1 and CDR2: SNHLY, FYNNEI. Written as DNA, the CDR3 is TGTGCCAGCAGTCTAGAATCCTCCCACGAGCAGTACTTC. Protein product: CASSLESSHEQYF. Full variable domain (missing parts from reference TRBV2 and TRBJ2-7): EPEVTQTPSHQVTQMGQEVILRCVPISNHLYFYWYRQILGQKVEFLVSFYNNEISEKSEIFDDQFSVERPDGSNFTLKIRSTKLEDSAMYFCASSLESSHEQYFGPGTRLTVT.

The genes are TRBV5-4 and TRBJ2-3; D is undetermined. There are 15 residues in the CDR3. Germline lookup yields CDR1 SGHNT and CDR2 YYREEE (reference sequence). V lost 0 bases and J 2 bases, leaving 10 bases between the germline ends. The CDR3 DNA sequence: TGTGCCAGCAGCTTGGCAGCCGGTCTCACAGATACGCAGTATTTT. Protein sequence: CASSLAAGLTDTQYF. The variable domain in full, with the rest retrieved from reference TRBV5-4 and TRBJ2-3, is ETGVTQSPTHLIKTRGQQVTLRCSSQSGHNTVSWYQQALGQGPQFIFQYYREEENGRGNFPPRFSGLQFPNYSSELNVNALELDDSALYLCASSLAAGLTDTQYFGPGTRLTVL.

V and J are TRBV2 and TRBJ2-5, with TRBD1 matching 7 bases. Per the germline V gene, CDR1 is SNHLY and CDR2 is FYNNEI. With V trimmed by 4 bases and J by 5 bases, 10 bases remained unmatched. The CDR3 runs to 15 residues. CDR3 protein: CASSGVWTGDETQYF. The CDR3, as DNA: TGTGCCAGCAGTGGAGTCTGGACAGGCGACGAGACCCAGTACTTC.

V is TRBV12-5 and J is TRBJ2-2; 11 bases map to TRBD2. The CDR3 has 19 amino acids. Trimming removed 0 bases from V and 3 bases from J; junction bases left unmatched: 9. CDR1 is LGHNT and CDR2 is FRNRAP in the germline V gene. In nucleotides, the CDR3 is TGTGCTAGTGGTTTGGTACTAGCGGGGGCCGCCGCCCACACCGGGGAGCTGTTTTTT. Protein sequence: CASGLVLAGAAAHTGELFF. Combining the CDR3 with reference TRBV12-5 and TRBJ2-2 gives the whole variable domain DARVTQTPRHKVTEMGQEVTMRCQPILGHNTVFWYRQTMMQGLELLAYFRNRAPLDDSGMPKDRFSAEMPDATLATLKIQPSEPRDSAVYFCASGLVLAGAAAHTGELFFGEGSRLTVL.

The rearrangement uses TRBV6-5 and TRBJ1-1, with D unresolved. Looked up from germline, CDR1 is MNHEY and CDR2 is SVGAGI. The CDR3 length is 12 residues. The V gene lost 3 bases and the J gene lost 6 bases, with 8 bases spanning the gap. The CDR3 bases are TGTGCCAGCAGTTATCGGCGTTCTGAAGCTTTCTTT. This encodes CASSYRRSEAFF.

The CDR3 loop is CAWGGLQPYEQYF. For the CDR3, the DNA is TGTGCCTGGGGGGGACTTCAACCCTACGAGCAGTACTTC. The chain carries TRBV30 and TRBJ2-7; TRBD2 is a possible D gene (6 bases). V dropped 5 bases and J dropped 2 bases, with 13 bases sitting between them. The CDR3 contains 13 residues. CDR1 GTSNPN and CDR2 SVGIG come from the germline V gene (reference sequence).

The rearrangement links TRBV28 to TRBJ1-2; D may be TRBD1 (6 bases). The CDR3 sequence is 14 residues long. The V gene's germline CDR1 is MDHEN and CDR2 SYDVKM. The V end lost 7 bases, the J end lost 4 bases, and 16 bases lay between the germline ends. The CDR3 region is CASKSGHRSYGYTF. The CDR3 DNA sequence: TGTGCCAGCAAGTCGGGACACCGCTCCTATGGCTACACCTTC.

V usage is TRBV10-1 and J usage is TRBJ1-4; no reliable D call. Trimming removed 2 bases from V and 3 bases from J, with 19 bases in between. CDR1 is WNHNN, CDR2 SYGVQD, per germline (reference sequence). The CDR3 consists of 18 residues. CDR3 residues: CASSEQFPPRSANEKLFF. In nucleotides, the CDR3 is TGCGCCAGCAGTGAGCAGTTCCCTCCCCGCTCGGCTAATGAAAAACTGTTTTTT.

The CDR3 here is CAIRDQADSQPQHF. The CDR3 DNA follows: TGTGCCATCAGGGACCAGGCAGATTCTCAGCCCCAGCATTTT. The gene calls are TRBV10-3 and TRBJ1-5; unclear D gene. The CDR3 is 14 amino acids. Germline V lookup: CDR1 ENHRY, CDR2 SYGVKD. Trimming left V 6 bases short and J 6 bases short, with 15 bases between.

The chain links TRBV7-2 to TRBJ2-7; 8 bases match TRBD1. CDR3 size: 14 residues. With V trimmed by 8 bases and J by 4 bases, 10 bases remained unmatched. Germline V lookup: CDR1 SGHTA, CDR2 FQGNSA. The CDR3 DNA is TGTGCCAGCCCGGCCGGCCAGGGGGCTTACGAGCAGTACTTC. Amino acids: CASPAGQGAYEQYF.

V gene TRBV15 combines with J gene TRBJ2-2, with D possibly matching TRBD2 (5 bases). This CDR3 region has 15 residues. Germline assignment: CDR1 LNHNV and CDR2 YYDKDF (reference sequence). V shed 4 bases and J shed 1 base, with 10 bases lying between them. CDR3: CATSTGNKNTGELFF. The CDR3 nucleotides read TGTGCCACCAGCACCGGGAATAAGAACACCGGGGAGCTGTTTTTT.

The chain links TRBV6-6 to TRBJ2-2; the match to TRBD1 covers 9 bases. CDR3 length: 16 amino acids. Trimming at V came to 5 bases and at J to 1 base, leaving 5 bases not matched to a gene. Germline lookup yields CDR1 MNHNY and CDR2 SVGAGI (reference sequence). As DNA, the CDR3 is TGTGCCAGCAGTATACCGGGACAGGGGAACACCGGGGAGCTGTTTTTT. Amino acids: CASSIPGQGNTGELFF.